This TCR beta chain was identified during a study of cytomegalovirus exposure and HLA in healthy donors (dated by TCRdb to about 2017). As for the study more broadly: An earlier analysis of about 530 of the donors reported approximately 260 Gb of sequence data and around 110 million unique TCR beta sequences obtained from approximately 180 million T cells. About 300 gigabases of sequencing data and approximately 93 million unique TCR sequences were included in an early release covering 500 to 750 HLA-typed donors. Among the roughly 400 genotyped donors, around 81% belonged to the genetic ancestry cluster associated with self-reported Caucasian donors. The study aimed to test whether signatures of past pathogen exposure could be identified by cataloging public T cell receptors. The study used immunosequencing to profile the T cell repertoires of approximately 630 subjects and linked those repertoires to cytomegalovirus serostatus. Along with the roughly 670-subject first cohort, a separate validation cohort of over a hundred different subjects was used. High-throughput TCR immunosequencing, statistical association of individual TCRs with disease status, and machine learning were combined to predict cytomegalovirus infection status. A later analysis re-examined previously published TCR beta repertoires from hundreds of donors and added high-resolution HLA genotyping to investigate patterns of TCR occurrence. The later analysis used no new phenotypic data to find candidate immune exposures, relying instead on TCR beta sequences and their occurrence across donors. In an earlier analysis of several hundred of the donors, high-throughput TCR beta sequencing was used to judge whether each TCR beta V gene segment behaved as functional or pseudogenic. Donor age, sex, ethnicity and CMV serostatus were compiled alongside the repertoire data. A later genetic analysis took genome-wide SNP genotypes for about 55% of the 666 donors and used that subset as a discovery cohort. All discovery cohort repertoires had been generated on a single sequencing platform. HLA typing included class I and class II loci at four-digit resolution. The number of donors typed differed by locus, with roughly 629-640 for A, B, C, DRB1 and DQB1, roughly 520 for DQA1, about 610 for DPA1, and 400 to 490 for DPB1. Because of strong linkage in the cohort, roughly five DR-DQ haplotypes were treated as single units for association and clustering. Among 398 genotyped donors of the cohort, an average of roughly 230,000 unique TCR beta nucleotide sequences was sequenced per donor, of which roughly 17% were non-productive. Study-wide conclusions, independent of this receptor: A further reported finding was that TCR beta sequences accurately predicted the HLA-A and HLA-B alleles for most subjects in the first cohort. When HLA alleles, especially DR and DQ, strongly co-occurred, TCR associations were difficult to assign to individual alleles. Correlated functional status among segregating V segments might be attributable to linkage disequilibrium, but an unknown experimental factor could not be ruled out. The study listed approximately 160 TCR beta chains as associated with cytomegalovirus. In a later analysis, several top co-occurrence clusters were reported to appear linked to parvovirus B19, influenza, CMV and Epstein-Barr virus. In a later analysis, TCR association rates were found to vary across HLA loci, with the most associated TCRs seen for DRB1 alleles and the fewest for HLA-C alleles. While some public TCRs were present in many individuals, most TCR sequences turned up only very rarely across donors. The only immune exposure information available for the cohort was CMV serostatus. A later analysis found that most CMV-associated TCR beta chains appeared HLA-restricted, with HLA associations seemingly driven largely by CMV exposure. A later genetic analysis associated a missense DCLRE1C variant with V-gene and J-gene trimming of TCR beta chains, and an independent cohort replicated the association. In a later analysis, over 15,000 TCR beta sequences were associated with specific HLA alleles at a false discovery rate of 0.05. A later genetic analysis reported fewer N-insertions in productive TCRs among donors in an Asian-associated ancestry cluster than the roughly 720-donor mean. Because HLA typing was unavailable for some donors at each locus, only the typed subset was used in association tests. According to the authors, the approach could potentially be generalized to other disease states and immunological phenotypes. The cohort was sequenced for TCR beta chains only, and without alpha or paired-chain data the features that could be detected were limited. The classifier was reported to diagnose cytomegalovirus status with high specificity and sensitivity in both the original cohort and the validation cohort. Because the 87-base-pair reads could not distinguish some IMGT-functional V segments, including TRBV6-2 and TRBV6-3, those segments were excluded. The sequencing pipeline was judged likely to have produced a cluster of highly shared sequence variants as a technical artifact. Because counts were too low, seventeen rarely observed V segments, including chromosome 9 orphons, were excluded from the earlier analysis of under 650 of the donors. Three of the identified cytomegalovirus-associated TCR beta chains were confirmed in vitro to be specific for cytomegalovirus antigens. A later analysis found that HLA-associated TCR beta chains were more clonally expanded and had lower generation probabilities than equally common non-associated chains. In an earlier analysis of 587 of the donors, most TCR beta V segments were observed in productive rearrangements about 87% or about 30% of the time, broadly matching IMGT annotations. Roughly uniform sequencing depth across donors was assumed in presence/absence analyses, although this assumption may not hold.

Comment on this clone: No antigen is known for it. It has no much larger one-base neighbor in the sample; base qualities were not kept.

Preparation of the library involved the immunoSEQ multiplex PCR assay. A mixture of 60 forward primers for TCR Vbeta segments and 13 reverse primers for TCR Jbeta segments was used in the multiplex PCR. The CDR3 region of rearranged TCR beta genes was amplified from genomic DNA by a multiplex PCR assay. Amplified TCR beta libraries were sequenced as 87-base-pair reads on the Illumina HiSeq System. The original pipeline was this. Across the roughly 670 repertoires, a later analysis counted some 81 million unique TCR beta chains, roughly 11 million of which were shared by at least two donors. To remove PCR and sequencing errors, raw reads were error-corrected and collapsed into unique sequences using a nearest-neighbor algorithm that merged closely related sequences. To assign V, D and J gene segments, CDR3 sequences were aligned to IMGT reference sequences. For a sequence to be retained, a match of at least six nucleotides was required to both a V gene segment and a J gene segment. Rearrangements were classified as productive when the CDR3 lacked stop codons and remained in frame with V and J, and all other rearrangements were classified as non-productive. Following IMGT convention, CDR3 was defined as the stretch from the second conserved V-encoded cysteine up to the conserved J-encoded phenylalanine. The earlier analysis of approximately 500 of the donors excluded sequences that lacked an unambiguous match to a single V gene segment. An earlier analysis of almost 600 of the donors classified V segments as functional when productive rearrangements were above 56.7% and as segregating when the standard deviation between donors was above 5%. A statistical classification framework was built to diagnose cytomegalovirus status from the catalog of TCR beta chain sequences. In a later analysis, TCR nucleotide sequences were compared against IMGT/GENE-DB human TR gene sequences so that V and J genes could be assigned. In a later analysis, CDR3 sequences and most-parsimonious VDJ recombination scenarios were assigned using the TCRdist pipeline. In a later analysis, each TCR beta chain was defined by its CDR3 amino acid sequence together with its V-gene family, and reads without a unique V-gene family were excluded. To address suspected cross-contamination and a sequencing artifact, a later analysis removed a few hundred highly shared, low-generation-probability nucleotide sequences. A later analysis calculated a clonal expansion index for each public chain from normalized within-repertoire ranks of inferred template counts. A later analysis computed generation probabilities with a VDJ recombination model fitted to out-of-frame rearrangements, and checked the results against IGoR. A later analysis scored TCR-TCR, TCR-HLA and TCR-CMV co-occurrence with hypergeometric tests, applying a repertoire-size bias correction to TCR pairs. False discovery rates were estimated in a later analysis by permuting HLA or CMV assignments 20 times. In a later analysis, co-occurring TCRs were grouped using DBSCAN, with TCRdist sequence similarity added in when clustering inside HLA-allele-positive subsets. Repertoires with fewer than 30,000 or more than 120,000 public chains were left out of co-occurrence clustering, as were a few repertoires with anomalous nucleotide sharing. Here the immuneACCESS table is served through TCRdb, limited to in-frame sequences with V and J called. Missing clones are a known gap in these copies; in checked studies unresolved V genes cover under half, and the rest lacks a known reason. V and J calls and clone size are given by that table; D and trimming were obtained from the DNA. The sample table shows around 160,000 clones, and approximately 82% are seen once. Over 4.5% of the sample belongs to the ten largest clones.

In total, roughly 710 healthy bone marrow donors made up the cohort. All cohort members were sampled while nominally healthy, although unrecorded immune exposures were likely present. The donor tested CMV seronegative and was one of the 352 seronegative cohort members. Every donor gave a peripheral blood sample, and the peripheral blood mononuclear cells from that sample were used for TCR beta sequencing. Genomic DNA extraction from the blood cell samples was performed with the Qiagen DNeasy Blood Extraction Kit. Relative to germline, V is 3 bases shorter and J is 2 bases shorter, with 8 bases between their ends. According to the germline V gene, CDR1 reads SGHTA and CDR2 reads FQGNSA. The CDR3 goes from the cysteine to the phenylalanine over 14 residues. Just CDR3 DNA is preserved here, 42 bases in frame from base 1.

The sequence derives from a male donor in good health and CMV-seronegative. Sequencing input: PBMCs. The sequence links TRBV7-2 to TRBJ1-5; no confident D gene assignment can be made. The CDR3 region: CASSFMEGNQPQHF. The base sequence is TGTGCCAGCAGCTTCATGGAGGGCAATCAGCCCCAGCATTTT.